A selection of T cell receptor beta chains follows, all from one sample in a study of cytomegalovirus exposure and HLA in healthy donors. Clones were read by immunoSEQ multiplex PCR, and TCRdb kept only the in-frame ones, dropping some. The sample has about 200,000 clones; approximately 78% are singletons. Source material: PBMCs. The receptors stem from a woman between 35 and 50 years old in good health and CMV-seronegative. Both conserved end residues are part of each CDR3.

j_gene: TRBJ2-7; v_gene: TRBV19; CDR3aa: CASSTQGGPYEQYF
j_gene: TRBJ1-3; v_gene: TRBV6-6; CDR3aa: CASSYGTASGNTIYF
j_gene: TRBJ2-7; v_gene: TRBV10-1; CDR3aa: CASPGENGEQYF
j_gene: TRBJ1-1; v_gene: TRBV10-1; CDR3aa: CASSHGSANTEAFF
j_gene: TRBJ1-1; v_gene: TRBV20-1; CDR3aa: CSAQKNTEAFF
j_gene: -; v_gene: TRBV5-4; CDR3aa: CASTRGAGTSGGSYEQYF
j_gene: TRBJ2-3; v_gene: TRBV7-9; CDR3aa: CSSSLVVAGHGTDTQYF
j_gene: TRBJ2-3; v_gene: TRBV19; CDR3aa: CASSIPSDTQYF
j_gene: TRBJ2-5; v_gene: TRBV4-2; CDR3aa: CASSQEREAQETQYF
j_gene: TRBJ2-3; v_gene: TRBV28; CDR3aa: CASSWSGRAADTQYF
j_gene: TRBJ1-1; v_gene: TRBV19; CDR3aa: CASTSGTGGNTEAFF
j_gene: TRBJ2-3; v_gene: TRBV11-2; CDR3aa: CASSLYRVGADTQYF
j_gene: TRBJ2-6; v_gene: TRBV5-6; CDR3aa: CASSSGTSGANVLTF
j_gene: -; v_gene: TRBV5-1; CDR3aa: CASSLPSGSYEQYF
j_gene: TRBJ2-3; v_gene: TRBV18; CDR3aa: CASSLLPGASDTDTQYF
j_gene: TRBJ2-1; v_gene: TRBV28; CDR3aa: CASSSPPLAGGPDEQFF
j_gene: TRBJ2-5; v_gene: TRBV2; CDR3aa: CASTTSPLAGGETQYF
j_gene: TRBJ1-1; v_gene: TRBV5-1; CDR3aa: CASRPFLGGWGTEAFF
j_gene: TRBJ1-1; v_gene: TRBV18; CDR3aa: CASSPLEAMNTEAFF
j_gene: TRBJ2-5; v_gene: TRBV25-1; CDR3aa: CASTAGRGETQYF
j_gene: TRBJ2-2; v_gene: TRBV19; CDR3aa: CASSISGGPTGELFF
j_gene: TRBJ1-2; v_gene: TRBV28; CDR3aa: CASSLLGDRVLGYTF
j_gene: TRBJ1-2; v_gene: TRBV28; CDR3aa: CASSVGTVSGYTF
j_gene: TRBJ2-1; v_gene: TRBV27; CDR3aa: CASSLIAGAYNEQFF
j_gene: TRBJ2-3; v_gene: TRBV19; CDR3aa: CASNSRRPIGDTQYF
j_gene: TRBJ2-1; v_gene: TRBV27; CDR3aa: CASRKGGTGDEQFF
j_gene: TRBJ1-1; v_gene: TRBV5-1; CDR3aa: CASSLADRRSAFF
j_gene: TRBJ2-6; v_gene: TRBV5-6; CDR3aa: CASSWRVVAGANVLTF
j_gene: TRBJ2-3; v_gene: TRBV9; CDR3aa: CASSVAGGGDTQYF
j_gene: TRBJ2-2; v_gene: TRBV6-1; CDR3aa: CASSLAGNTGELFF
j_gene: TRBJ2-5; v_gene: TRBV5-1; CDR3aa: CASSSQGGGSETQYF
j_gene: TRBJ1-1; v_gene: TRBV11-2; CDR3aa: CASRWTGNTEAFF
j_gene: TRBJ2-6; v_gene: TRBV5-1; CDR3aa: CASSLAGQGRGNVLTF
j_gene: TRBJ2-1; v_gene: TRBV4-1; CDR3aa: CASSPWGGTNEQFF
j_gene: TRBJ1-1; v_gene: TRBV10-1; CDR3aa: CASSDGQGPNTEAFF
j_gene: TRBJ1-2; v_gene: TRBV13; CDR3aa: CASSLAGTGGVLGYTF
j_gene: TRBJ2-7; v_gene: TRBV6-5; CDR3aa: CASRTPGQVYEQYF
j_gene: TRBJ1-1; v_gene: TRBV18; CDR3aa: CASSRGQEEGAFF
j_gene: TRBJ1-5; v_gene: TRBV27; CDR3aa: CASSLGLGGNQPQHF
j_gene: TRBJ2-7; v_gene: TRBV4-1; CDR3aa: CASSQASGAYEQYF
j_gene: TRBJ1-4; v_gene: TRBV5-1; CDR3aa: CASSLVIALGQAEKLFF
j_gene: TRBJ1-2; v_gene: TRBV4-1; CDR3aa: CASSQDLLSGTAYGYTF
j_gene: TRBJ1-4; v_gene: TRBV19; CDR3aa: CASSQQGARGEKLFF
j_gene: TRBJ2-7; v_gene: TRBV7-9; CDR3aa: CASSETSGKSYEQYF
j_gene: TRBJ2-7; v_gene: TRBV11-3; CDR3aa: CASSPGFRGGQYF